This T cell receptor (beta chain) was sequenced in a study of PD-1 blockade in classical Hodgkin lymphoma. Study at large: Patients were infused with nivolumab 3 mg/kg every 2 weeks. Whole-study results and caveats: Newly diagnosed patients reportedly had lower baseline TCR diversity than healthy donors. Patients who began taking nivolumab under 1 year after ASCT were left out.

Time point reported: cycle 4 day 1 (C4D1), after around six weeks of nivolumab. Brentuximab vedotin exposure varied, and every patient relapsed after autologous stem cell transplantation. It was by magnetic negative selection that CD8+ T cells were isolated from thawed PBMCs. Of note for this clone: Its target is not known.

This CDR3 contains 15 residues. Trimming pared 4 bases from V and 0 bases from J, leaving 10 bases between. The germline V gene encodes CDR1 MNHEY and CDR2 SVGAGI. Generated by immunoSEQ multiplex PCR, the TCRdb table keeps only in-frame clones and is missing some. The data show 6,000 to 9,500 clones, 65% to 85% seen once. The rearrangement joins TRBV6-5 to TRBJ1-5; D remains unclear. The sequence was collected from a human donor with classical Hodgkin lymphoma. The material sequenced was CD8+ T cells from blood, taken before the fourth cycle of nivolumab. CDR3 protein: CASSFLQHSNQPQHF. CDR3 coding DNA: TGTGCCAGCAGTTTCCTGCAGCATAGCAATCAGCCCCAGCATTTT.